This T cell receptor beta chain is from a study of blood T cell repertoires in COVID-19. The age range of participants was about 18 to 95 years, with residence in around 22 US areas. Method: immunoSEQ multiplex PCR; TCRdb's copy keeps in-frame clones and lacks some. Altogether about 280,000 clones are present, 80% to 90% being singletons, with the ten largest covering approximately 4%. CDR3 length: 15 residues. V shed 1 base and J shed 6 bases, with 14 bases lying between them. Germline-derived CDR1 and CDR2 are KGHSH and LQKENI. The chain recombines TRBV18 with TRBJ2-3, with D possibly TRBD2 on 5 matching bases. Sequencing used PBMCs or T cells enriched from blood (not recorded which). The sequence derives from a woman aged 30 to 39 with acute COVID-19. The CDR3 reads CASSPLPGQRDTQYF. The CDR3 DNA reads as TGTGCCAGCTCACCACTACCAGGCCAGCGGGATACGCAGTATTTT.